Listed here is a single T cell receptor (beta chain). The antigen remains unidentified. Clones were sequenced by immunoSEQ multiplex PCR, and TCRdb holds only the in-frame ones, with some missing. The table includes tens of thousands of clones, around 80% detected once. Germline V CDR1 and CDR2: MDHEN, SYDVKM. The CDR3 loop spans 14 amino acids. Unmatched junction bases numbered 6, after V lost 4 bases and J lost 4 bases. Patient sample counts ranged from 1 to 8, pretreatment and on-treatment. This entry comes from a study of PD-L1 blockade in urothelial cancer. Looking at the study overall: Treatment start was followed by blood analysis at 3 weeks (second dose) and again at 6 weeks.

Study results and caveats: Below-median blood TCR clonality before treatment forecast better survival.

The input for sequencing was PBMCs, taken around atezolizumab (anti-PD-L1) treatment. This TCR was recovered from a man in his 70s with urothelial cancer. The chain is built from TRBV28 and TRBJ1-2; 7 bases are a match to TRBD1. As DNA, the CDR3 is TGTGCCAGCAGTTCAACAGGGGCCGCCTATGGCTACACCTTC. Translation: CASSSTGAAYGYTF.